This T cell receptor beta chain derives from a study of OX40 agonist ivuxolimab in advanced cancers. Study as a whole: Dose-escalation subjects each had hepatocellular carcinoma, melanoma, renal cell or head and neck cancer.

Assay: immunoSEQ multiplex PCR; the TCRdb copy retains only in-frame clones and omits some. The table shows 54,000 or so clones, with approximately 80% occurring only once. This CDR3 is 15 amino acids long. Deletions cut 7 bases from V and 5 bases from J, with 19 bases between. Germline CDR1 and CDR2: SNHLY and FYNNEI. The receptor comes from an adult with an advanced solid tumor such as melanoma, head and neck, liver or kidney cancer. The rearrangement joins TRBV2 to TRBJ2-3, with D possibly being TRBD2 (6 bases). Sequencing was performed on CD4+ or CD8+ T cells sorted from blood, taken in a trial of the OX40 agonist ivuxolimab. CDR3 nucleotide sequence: TGTGCCAGCAAGAATAGGCGGGAAGAGGAAGATACGCAGTATTTT. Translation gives CASKNRREEEDTQYF.